This is a list of T cell receptor beta chains from one sample in a study of cytomegalovirus exposure and HLA in healthy donors. Only in-frame clones appear in the TCRdb table, and some are missing; sequencing was by immunoSEQ multiplex PCR. The table shows under 250,000 clones, with approximately 84% occurring only once. The sample consisted of PBMCs. The receptor set was obtained from a girl aged 2-10 years in good health and CMV-seronegative. CDR3s include the opening cysteine and the closing phenylalanine or tryptophan. The D gene is left open where the match is weak. Expanded clones get a size class; other rows say once, few or many, or leave the size out.

V gene: TRBV19
clone size: -
J gene: TRBJ1-5
D gene: -
CDR3 DNA: TGTGCCAGTAGTCCTTGGGGCAGAACTAATCAGCCCCAGCATTTT
CDR3 protein: CASSPWGRTNQPQHF

V gene: TRBV27
clone size: -
J gene: TRBJ1-4
D gene: -
CDR3 DNA: TGTGCCAGCAGTTCTCGCGGTGCAACTAATGAAAAACTGTTTTTT
CDR3 protein: CASSSRGATNEKLFF

V gene: TRBV4-1
clone size: -
J gene: TRBJ1-5
D gene: -
CDR3 DNA: TGCGCCAGCAGCGTTTATGGGGCCAGCAATCAGCCCCAGCATTTT
CDR3 protein: CASSVYGASNQPQHF

V gene: TRBV19
clone size: -
J gene: TRBJ2-3
D gene: TRBD2
CDR3 DNA: TGTGCCAGTAGTAGACTTAGCGGGAGGGCCACGACAGATACGCAGTATTTT
CDR3 protein: CASSRLSGRATTDTQYF

V gene: TRBV19
clone size: -
J gene: TRBJ2-7
D gene: TRBD1
CDR3 DNA: TGTGCCAGTAGTTTTTGGACAGGGCGCTCCTACGAGCAGTACTTC
CDR3 protein: CASSFWTGRSYEQYF

V gene: TRBV5-1
clone size: -
J gene: TRBJ1-1
D gene: -
CDR3 DNA: TGCGCCAGCAGCTTGGAGCCCCTTCCGGGGGAAGCTTTCTTT
CDR3 protein: CASSLEPLPGEAFF

V gene: TRBV6-6
clone size: -
J gene: TRBJ1-5
D gene: -
CDR3 DNA: TGTGCCAGCAGCCGGACTCAAATAGGCAGCAATCAGCCCCAGCATTTT
CDR3 protein: CASSRTQIGSNQPQHF

V gene: TRBV2
clone size: -
J gene: TRBJ2-1
D gene: -
CDR3 DNA: TGTGCCAGCAGTGCAAGGAGCTCCTACAATGAGCAGTTCTTC
CDR3 protein: CASSARSSYNEQFF

V gene: TRBV2
clone size: -
J gene: TRBJ2-1
D gene: TRBD2
CDR3 DNA: TGTGCCAGCAACCCGGGACTAGCGGGGGGGCCATCCTACAATGAGCAGTTCTTC
CDR3 protein: CASNPGLAGGPSYNEQFF

V gene: TRBV7-7
clone size: -
J gene: TRBJ2-1
D gene: -
CDR3 DNA: TGTGCCAGCAGCCCTAGGGTTCACAGGGGGGGGAATGAGCAGTTCTTC
CDR3 protein: CASSPRVHRGGNEQFF

V gene: TRBV6-5
clone size: -
J gene: TRBJ1-1
D gene: -
CDR3 DNA: TGTGCCAGCACGAGGTCCCCTGAAGCTTTCTTT
CDR3 protein: CASTRSPEAFF

V gene: TRBV6-4
clone size: once
J gene: TRBJ2-1
D gene: -
CDR3 DNA: TGTGCCAGCCTTAAGGGGGAGAATGAGCAGTTCTTC
CDR3 protein: CASLKGENEQFF

V gene: TRBV5-1
clone size: -
J gene: TRBJ2-2
D gene: TRBD2
CDR3 DNA: TGCGCCAGCAGCTTCGGGGGGTCGCGGGAGGTGTTCGTCGGGGAGCTGTTTTTT
CDR3 protein: CASSFGGSREVFVGELFF

V gene: TRBV9
clone size: -
J gene: TRBJ2-2
D gene: -
CDR3 DNA: TGTGCCAGCAGCGTTTCGGTCGGGGAGCTGTTTTTT
CDR3 protein: CASSVSVGELFF

V gene: TRBV7-2
clone size: once
J gene: TRBJ1-6
D gene: -
CDR3 DNA: TGTGCCAGCAGCCGGGAGTTCTCACCCCTCCACTTT
CDR3 protein: CASSREFSPLHF

V gene: TRBV6-1
clone size: -
J gene: TRBJ2-7
D gene: TRBD1
CDR3 DNA: TGTGCCAGCCGATTTACAGGGGTGAGGAACGAGCAGTACTTC
CDR3 protein: CASRFTGVRNEQYF

V gene: TRBV5-6
clone size: -
J gene: TRBJ1-1
D gene: -
CDR3 DNA: TGTGCCAGCAATCGGGGACTCACTGAAGCTTTCTTT
CDR3 protein: CASNRGLTEAFF

V gene: TRBV19
clone size: -
J gene: TRBJ2-1
D gene: TRBD2
CDR3 DNA: TGTGCCAGTAGTACCCTACCGGGACTAGCGGGAGGAGCTTCCTACAATGAGCAGTTCTTC
CDR3 protein: CASSTLPGLAGGASYNEQFF

V gene: TRBV29-1
clone size: -
J gene: TRBJ2-7
D gene: -
CDR3 DNA: TGCAGCGTTGTCGGGGAGGTCTACGAGCAGTACTTC
CDR3 protein: CSVVGEVYEQYF

V gene: TRBV27
clone size: -
J gene: TRBJ2-7
D gene: -
CDR3 DNA: TGTGCCAGCAGTTACTCGACAGGAGGCACCTACGAGCAGTACTTC
CDR3 protein: CASSYSTGGTYEQYF

V gene: TRBV2
clone size: -
J gene: TRBJ2-5
D gene: -
CDR3 DNA: TGTGCCAGCTCTGCCAGAGCGGCCAGCCAGGAGACCCAGTACTTC
CDR3 protein: CASSARAASQETQYF

V gene: TRBV25-1
clone size: once
J gene: TRBJ2-2
D gene: -
CDR3 DNA: TGTGCCAGCAGTGCGGACAGCTATACCGGGGAGCTGTTTTTT
CDR3 protein: CASSADSYTGELFF

V gene: TRBV19
clone size: -
J gene: TRBJ2-2
D gene: TRBD1
CDR3 DNA: TGTGCCAGTAGTATTGACAGGGTGGGCACCGGGGAGCTGTTTTTT
CDR3 protein: CASSIDRVGTGELFF

V gene: TRBV5-1
clone size: -
J gene: TRBJ1-2
D gene: TRBD1
CDR3 DNA: TGCGCCAGCAGCCCGGACAGGGGATCGGATGGCTACACCTTC
CDR3 protein: CASSPDRGSDGYTF

V gene: TRBV30
clone size: -
J gene: TRBJ2-7
D gene: -
CDR3 DNA: TGTGCCTGGAGGACAGGTTCCTACGAGCAGTACTTC
CDR3 protein: CAWRTGSYEQYF

V gene: TRBV5-1
clone size: -
J gene: TRBJ1-2
D gene: -
CDR3 DNA: TGCGCCAGCAGCTTGGAATCGGGTCTGAGCTATGGCTACACCTTC
CDR3 protein: CASSLESGLSYGYTF

V gene: TRBV7-9
clone size: -
J gene: TRBJ1-5
D gene: -
CDR3 DNA: TGTGCCAGCAGCTTAGTACACGGAGGCGGGCAGGAGAGGCAGCCCCAGCATTTT
CDR3 protein: CASSLVHGGGQERQPQHF

V gene: TRBV30
clone size: few
J gene: TRBJ2-7
D gene: TRBD1
CDR3 DNA: TGTGCCTGGAAGGCGGGACAGGCAACCTACGAGCAGTACTTC
CDR3 protein: CAWKAGQATYEQYF

V gene: TRBV6-1
clone size: -
J gene: TRBJ2-7
D gene: TRBD1
CDR3 DNA: TGTGCCAGCAGGAGGGACAGGGGCGTCTACGAGCAGTACTTC
CDR3 protein: CASRRDRGVYEQYF

V gene: TRBV11-2
clone size: -
J gene: TRBJ1-1
D gene: TRBD1
CDR3 DNA: TGTGCCAGCAGCCAACTGACAGGGGACACTGAAGCTTTCTTT
CDR3 protein: CASSQLTGDTEAFF

V gene: TRBV9
clone size: -
J gene: TRBJ1-6
D gene: -
CDR3 DNA: TGTGCCAGCAGCGGGGGCGGGAGGGCGAGTTCACCCCTCCACTTT
CDR3 protein: CASSGGGRASSPLHF

V gene: TRBV2
clone size: -
J gene: TRBJ2-7
D gene: TRBD2
CDR3 DNA: TGTGCCATCCAAGCGGGGGGGGAATACGAGCAGTACTTC
CDR3 protein: CAIQAGGEYEQYF

V gene: TRBV7-9
clone size: -
J gene: TRBJ1-1
D gene: TRBD1
CDR3 DNA: TGTGCCAGCAGCCTCCCCGGGACAGCCACTGAAGCTTTCTTT
CDR3 protein: CASSLPGTATEAFF

V gene: TRBV6-5
clone size: -
J gene: TRBJ2-7
D gene: TRBD2
CDR3 DNA: TGTGCCAGCAGTTACTCGAAAAGCGGGGGTTCCTACGAGCAGTACTTC
CDR3 protein: CASSYSKSGGSYEQYF

V gene: TRBV27
clone size: -
J gene: TRBJ2-5
D gene: -
CDR3 DNA: TGTGCCAGCAGTAATCTGGGGAGAGAGACCCAGTACTTC
CDR3 protein: CASSNLGRETQYF

V gene: TRBV11-1
clone size: -
J gene: TRBJ2-3
D gene: TRBD2
CDR3 DNA: TGTGCCAGCACCTCTCGACTAGCGCGCAGCACAGATACGCAGTATTTT
CDR3 protein: CASTSRLARSTDTQYF

V gene: TRBV5-1
clone size: -
J gene: TRBJ2-3
D gene: TRBD1
CDR3 DNA: TGCGCCAGCAGCGGGGGACAGGGGGCAAATACGCAGTATTTT
CDR3 protein: CASSGGQGANTQYF